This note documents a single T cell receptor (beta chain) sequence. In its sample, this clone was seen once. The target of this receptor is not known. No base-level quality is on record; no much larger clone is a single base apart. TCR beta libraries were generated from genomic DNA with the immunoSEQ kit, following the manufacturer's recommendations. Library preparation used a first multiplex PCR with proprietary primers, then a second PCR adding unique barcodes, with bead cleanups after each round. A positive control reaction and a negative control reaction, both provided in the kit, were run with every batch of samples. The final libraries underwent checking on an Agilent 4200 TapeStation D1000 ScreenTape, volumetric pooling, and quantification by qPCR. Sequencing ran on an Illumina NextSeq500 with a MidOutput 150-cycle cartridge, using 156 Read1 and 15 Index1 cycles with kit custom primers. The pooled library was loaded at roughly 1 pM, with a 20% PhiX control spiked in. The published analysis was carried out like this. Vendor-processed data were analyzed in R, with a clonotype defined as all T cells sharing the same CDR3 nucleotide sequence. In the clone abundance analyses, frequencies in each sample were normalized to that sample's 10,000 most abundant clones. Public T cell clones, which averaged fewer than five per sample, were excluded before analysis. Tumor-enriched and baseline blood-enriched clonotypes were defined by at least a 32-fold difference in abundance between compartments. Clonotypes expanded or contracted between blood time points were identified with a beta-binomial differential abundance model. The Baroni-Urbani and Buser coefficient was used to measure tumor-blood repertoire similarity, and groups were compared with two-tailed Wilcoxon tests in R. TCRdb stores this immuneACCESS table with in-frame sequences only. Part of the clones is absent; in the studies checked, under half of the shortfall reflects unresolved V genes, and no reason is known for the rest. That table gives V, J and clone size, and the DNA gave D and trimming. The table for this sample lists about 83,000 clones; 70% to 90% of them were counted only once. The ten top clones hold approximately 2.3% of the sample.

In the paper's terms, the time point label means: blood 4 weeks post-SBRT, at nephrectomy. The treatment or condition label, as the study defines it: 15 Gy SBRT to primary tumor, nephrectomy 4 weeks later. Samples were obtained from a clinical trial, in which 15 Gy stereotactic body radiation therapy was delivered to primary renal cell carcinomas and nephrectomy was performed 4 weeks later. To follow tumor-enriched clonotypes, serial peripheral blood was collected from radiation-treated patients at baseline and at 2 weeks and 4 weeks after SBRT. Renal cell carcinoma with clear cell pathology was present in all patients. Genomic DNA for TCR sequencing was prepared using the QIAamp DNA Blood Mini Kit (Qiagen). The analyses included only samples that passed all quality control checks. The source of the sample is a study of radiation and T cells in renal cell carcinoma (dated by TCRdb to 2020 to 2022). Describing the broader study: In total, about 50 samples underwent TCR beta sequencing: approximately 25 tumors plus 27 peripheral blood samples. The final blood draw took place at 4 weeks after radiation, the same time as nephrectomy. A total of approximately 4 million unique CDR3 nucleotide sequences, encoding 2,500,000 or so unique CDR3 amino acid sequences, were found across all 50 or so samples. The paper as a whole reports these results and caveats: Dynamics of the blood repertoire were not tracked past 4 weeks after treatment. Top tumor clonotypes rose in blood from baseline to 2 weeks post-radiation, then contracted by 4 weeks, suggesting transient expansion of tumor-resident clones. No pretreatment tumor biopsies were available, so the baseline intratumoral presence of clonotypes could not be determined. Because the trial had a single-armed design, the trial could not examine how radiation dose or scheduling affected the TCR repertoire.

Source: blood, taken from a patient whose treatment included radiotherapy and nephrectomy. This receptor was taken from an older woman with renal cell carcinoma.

The CDR3 protein sequence reads: CASKGSYNSPLHF. In nucleotide form, the sequence is TGTGCCAGCAAGGGCTCTTATAATTCACCCCTCCACTTT. The receptor chain draws on TRBV6-5 and TRBJ1-6; the D gene identity is not certain. V drops 7 bases and J drops 4 bases, leaving 8 bases in between. Inclusive of the bounding cysteine and phenylalanine, the CDR3 is 13 residues long. The kept DNA is CDR3 alone, 39 bases in frame from the first base. From a lookup of the germline V gene, CDR1 and CDR2 are MNHEY and SVGAGI.